This entry lists 27 T cell receptor beta chains sequenced from one sample in a study of cytotoxic CD8 clonotypes in ibrutinib-treated CLL. Sequencing used immunoSEQ multiplex PCR; TCRdb keeps in-frame clones, though not all of them. Here the sample spans 40,000 to 60,000 clones, more than 45% being singletons. Sequenced here: PBMCs, sampled after 12 months of ibrutinib treatment. These receptors all stem from a human donor with chronic lymphocytic leukemia.

This clone is medium-sized in the sample. Written as DNA, the CDR3 is TGTGCCAGCAGCGCGGCGGGACTGGCGCAGTTCTTC. Its translation: CASSAAGLAQFF. The chain is built from TRBV2 and TRBJ2-1; D might be TRBD2 (6 bases). V shed 6 bases and J shed 12 bases, with 15 bases lying between them. Germline V gene sequence: CDR1 SNHLY, CDR2 FYNNEI. CDR3 length: 12 amino acids.

This clone has more than one count but fewer than ten. The chain employs TRBV7-9 and TRBJ1-4; TRBD1 might be the D (6 bases). Germline CDR1 SEHNR, CDR2 FQNEAQ (reference sequence). Trimming stripped 5 bases from V and 0 bases from J, with 13 bases between. This CDR3 is 16 amino acids long. The CDR3 is CASSQTGAATNEKLFF. CDR3 nucleotide sequence: TGTGCCAGCAGCCAGACGGGGGCTGCAACTAATGAAAAACTGTTTTTT.

There are a few counts of this clone. The CDR3 loop reads CASSADRGPGYTF. CDR3 nucleotide sequence: TGTGCCAGCAGTGCGGACAGGGGGCCTGGCTACACCTTC. This chain links TRBV6-1 with TRBJ1-2; 11 bases match TRBD1. The CDR3 is made up of 13 amino acids. Germline CDR1 reads MNHNS; CDR2 reads SASEGT. The ends lost 4 bases at V and 7 bases at J; junction bases unmatched: 2.

V gene TRBV28 combines with J gene TRBJ1-1; TRBD1 matches 9 bases. V trimming: 5 bases; J trimming: 9 bases; junction bases outside the gene matches: 10. The CDR3 sequence is 14 residues long. The V gene's germline CDR1 is MDHEN and CDR2 SYDVKM. CDR3 sequence: CASSPDRGSRQAFF. The CDR3 nucleotides read TGTGCCAGCAGTCCTGACAGGGGGAGCAGGCAAGCTTTCTTT.

This clone showed up just once. V gene TRBV11-2 combines with J gene TRBJ2-7, with 10 positions matching TRBD1. The CDR3 contains 16 residues. The germline gives CDR1 SGHAT, CDR2 FQNNGV. The junction had 9 bases not matched to a gene; V was cut back by 5 bases and J by 2 bases. The CDR3 region is CASSPGLGQGAYEQYF. The CDR3 DNA follows: TGTGCCAGCAGCCCCGGGCTCGGACAGGGGGCCTACGAGCAGTACTTC.

The CDR3: CASREDSGYYNEQFF. Here the CDR3 DNA reads TGTGCCTCCCGGGAGGATAGCGGATATTACAATGAGCAGTTCTTC. This chain connects TRBV30 to TRBJ2-1; 7 nucleotides line up with TRBD2. With V trimmed by 7 bases and J by 4 bases, 13 bases remained unmatched. CDR1 and CDR2 from the germline V gene are GTSNPN and SVGIG (reference sequence). CDR3 length equals 15 residues.

This clone came up a few times. The chain links TRBV11-1 to TRBJ2-7; D uncertain. The CDR3 is 15 residues long. The V end lost 1 base, the J end lost 2 bases, and 12 bases lay between the germline ends. Germline CDR1 and CDR2: SGHAT and FQDESV (reference sequence). CDR3 protein: CASSLGPRIAYEQYF. As DNA, the CDR3 is TGTGCCAGCAGCTTAGGGCCCCGAATTGCCTACGAGCAGTACTTC.

The sample holds a few counts of this clone. The chain recombines TRBV9 with TRBJ1-4; D is unresolved. Trimming left V 1 base short and J 8 bases short, with 12 bases between. The germline V gene has CDR1 SGDLS and CDR2 YYNGEE. The CDR3 contains 14 residues. The CDR3 bases are TGTGCCAGCAGCGTACCGGGCCCAACGGAAAAACTGTTTTTT. Protein product: CASSVPGPTEKLFF.

This chain connects TRBV5-1 to TRBJ1-6; tentative D call: TRBD1 (5 bases). V was trimmed by 4 bases and J by 9 bases, leaving 17 bases between them. Germline assignment: CDR1 SGHRS and CDR2 YFSETQ. The CDR3 contains 15 residues. DNA for the CDR3: TGCGCCAGCAGCGACGAAGTGGGGGTAAGTTCACCCCTCCACTTT. Amino acids: CASSDEVGVSSPLHF.

The V gene is TRBV19, the J gene TRBJ2-7; TRBD1 agrees at 11 bases. CDR1 is LNHDA, CDR2 SQIVND, per germline (reference sequence). The CDR3 runs 17 residues. With 2 bases clipped from V and 6 bases from J, the junction kept 12 bases outside the gene matches. The CDR3 DNA sequence: TGTGCCAGTAGTATATTACGACCGGGACAGGGGGAGGTCGAGCAGTACTTC. Amino acid sequence: CASSILRPGQGEVEQYF.

The genes are TRBV5-1 and TRBJ1-4, with TRBD1 matching 9 bases. Germline V gene sequence: CDR1 SGHRS, CDR2 YFSETQ. The CDR3 has 15 amino acids. V lost 3 bases to trimming and J lost 3 bases; unmatched junction nucleotides: 3. As DNA, the CDR3 is TGCGCCAGCAGCTCACAGGGGGCTGCTAATGAAAAACTGTTTTTT. It encodes CASSSQGAANEKLFF. Looking up the rest from reference TRBV5-1 and TRBJ1-4 gives the full variable domain: KAGVTQTPRYLIKTRGQQVTLSCSPISGHRSVSWYQQTPGQGLQFLFEYFSETQRNKGNFPGRFSGRQFSNSRSEMNVSTLELGDSALYLCASSSQGAANEKLFFGSGTQLSVL.

This clone was counted between two and nine times. The sample has other DNA sequences that encode this CDR3 too. This chain joins TRBV18 and TRBJ1-5; D gene unclear. Trimming took 0 bases from V and 4 from J, leaving 1 base between them. The CDR3 is 12 residues long. Germline values: CDR1 KGHSH, CDR2 LQKENI. Here the CDR3 reads CASSPPNQPQHF. In DNA form, the CDR3 reads TGTGCCAGCTCACCACCGAATCAGCCCCAGCATTTT.

This rearrangement joins TRBV27 to TRBJ2-7, with 7 nucleotides matching TRBD2. CDR1 and CDR2 from the germline V gene are MNHEY and SMNVEV (reference sequence). The CDR3 contains 15 residues. Unmatched junction bases numbered 14, after V lost 7 bases and J lost 5 bases. CDR3 residues: CASILGRGGPDEQYF. CDR3 in DNA: TGTGCCAGCATTCTAGGTAGGGGAGGGCCCGACGAGCAGTACTTC.

This rearrangement joins TRBV28 to TRBJ1-4, with D possibly being TRBD1 (5 bases). CDR3 length: 15 residues. Germline V gives CDR1 MDHEN, CDR2 SYDVKM. Trimming pared 5 bases from V and 8 bases from J, leaving 18 bases between. CDR3 sequence (DNA): TGTGCCAGCAGTGTCCCTCAGGGCCTGAGCGAAAAACTGTTTTTT. Protein sequence: CASSVPQGLSEKLFF.

The rearrangement uses TRBV19 and TRBJ2-2; a possible D gene is TRBD1 (5 bases). V lost 4 bases and J 3 bases, leaving 12 bases between the germline ends. The CDR3 extends over 15 amino acids. Germline V gene lookup returns CDR1 LNHDA and CDR2 SQIVND (reference sequence). CDR3 amino acids: CASSKQAGDTGELFF. The CDR3 DNA reads as TGTGCCAGTAGTAAACAGGCCGGAGACACCGGGGAGCTGTTTTTT. The full variable domain, rest sourced from reference TRBV19 and TRBJ2-2, is DGGITQSPKYLFRKEGQNVTLSCEQNLNHDAMYWYRQDPGQGLRLIYYSQIVNDFQKGDIAEGYSVSREKKESFPLTVTSAQKNPTAFYLCASSKQAGDTGELFFGEGSRLTVL.

This clone was observed a few times. The rearrangement joins TRBV12-5 to TRBJ2-7; D ambiguous. V lost 6 bases, J lost 6 bases, and 12 bases lay in between. This CDR3 contains 12 residues. The germline V gene has CDR1 LGHNT and CDR2 FRNRAP. The CDR3 DNA reads TGTGCTAGTGGAGCAGCCTGGGGCGAGCAGTACTTC. Its translation: CASGAAWGEQYF.

The V gene is TRBV12-5, the J gene TRBJ1-5; D is uncertain. V gave up 1 base and J gave up 4 bases, with 5 bases separating them. Germline CDR1 LGHNT, CDR2 FRNRAP. This CDR3 has 13 amino acids. CDR3 nucleotide sequence: TGTGCTAGTGGTTTGGGTTCAAATCAGCCCCAGCATTTT. Its translation is CASGLGSNQPQHF.

The CDR3 DNA follows: TGTGCCAGCACCAAAGGCGGGAGGCCCAATGAGCAGTTCTTC. This translates into CASTKGGRPNEQFF. The rearrangement links TRBV21-1 to TRBJ2-1; the DNA was not used to check the table's D call, TRBD2. TRBV21-1 is a pseudogene locus. This CDR3 has 14 amino acids.

A word on this clone: Other nucleotide sequences from this sample produce the same CDR3. The V and J genes are TRBV7-9 and TRBJ2-1, with D unresolved. V lost 2 bases and J lost 3, with 5 bases in between. This CDR3 has 13 residues. Germline V lookup: CDR1 SEHNR, CDR2 FQNEAQ (reference sequence). The CDR3 DNA is TGTGCCAGCAGCTTACTCATCTACAATGAGCAGTTCTTC. Translation gives CASSLLIYNEQFF. Drawing the rest from reference TRBV7-9 and TRBJ2-1, the complete variable domain is DTGVSQNPRHKITKRGQNVTFRCDPISEHNRLYWYRQTLGQGPEFLTYFQNEAQLEKSRLLSDRFSAERPKGSFSTLEIQRTEQGDSAMYLCASSLLIYNEQFFGPGTRLTVL.

This clone was seen a single time. V and J are TRBV11-2 and TRBJ1-6; D is possibly TRBD1 (5 bases). The germline gives CDR1 SGHAT, CDR2 FQNNGV. The CDR3 spans 13 residues. With 3 bases removed from V and 11 bases from J, the gap between germline ends came to 11 bases. The CDR3 reads CASSFGGDPPLHF. DNA of the CDR3: TGTGCCAGCAGCTTCGGAGGGGACCCACCCCTCCACTTT.

The chain carries TRBV6-6 and TRBJ2-1; 11 bases agree with TRBD1. Germline V CDR1 and CDR2: MNHNY, SVGAGI (reference sequence). There are 16 residues in the CDR3. V lost 5 bases to trimming and J lost 2 bases; unmatched junction nucleotides: 5. In nucleotides, the CDR3 is TGTGCCAGCAGTCCGGACAGGGGGCCCGCCTACAATGAGCAGTTCTTC. Amino acid sequence: CASSPDRGPAYNEQFF.

The chain uses TRBV19 and TRBJ1-5; 11 bases agree with TRBD1. The V gene's germline CDR1 is LNHDA and CDR2 SQIVND (reference sequence). This CDR3 comprises 13 residues. V gave up 6 bases and J gave up 5 bases; unmatched junction bases: 0. CDR3 nucleotide sequence: TGTGCCAGTAGGGGACAGGGGGATCAGCCCCAGCATTTT. It translates to CASRGQGDQPQHF. Full variable domain (missing parts from reference TRBV19 and TRBJ1-5): DGGITQSPKYLFRKEGQNVTLSCEQNLNHDAMYWYRQDPGQGLRLIYYSQIVNDFQKGDIAEGYSVSREKKESFPLTVTSAQKNPTAFYLCASRGQGDQPQHFGDGTRLSIL.

The gene calls are TRBV27 and TRBJ1-1, with D unresolved. The CDR3 extends over 18 amino acids. Per germline, CDR1 MNHEY and CDR2 SMNVEV (reference sequence). V was trimmed by 4 bases and J by 4 bases, leaving 25 bases between them. The CDR3 nucleotides are TGTGCCAGCAGTTGGGTGGGCGATGGTACACTGGGGATCACTGAAGCTTTCTTT. This codes for CASSWVGDGTLGITEAFF.

The chain is built from TRBV5-1 and TRBJ2-7; 11 bases match TRBD2. Germline-derived CDR1 and CDR2 are SGHRS and YFSETQ. Trimming took 3 bases from V and 0 from J; bases not matched to a gene: 11. The CDR3 has 18 amino acids. DNA of the CDR3: TGCGCCAGCAGCTATGCCGGGACTAGCGGAATTCCCTCCTACGAGCAGTACTTC. Its translation is CASSYAGTSGIPSYEQYF.

CDR3 DNA sequence: TGTGCCAGCAGTTTCCGCCCGGGACTAGGGATAACCGGGGAGCTGTTTTTT. It is translated as CASSFRPGLGITGELFF. This chain joins TRBV27 and TRBJ2-2; 8 nucleotides agree with TRBD2. In germline, CDR1 is MNHEY, CDR2 SMNVEV (reference sequence). After removal of 3 bases from V and 5 bases from J, the junction contained 11 bases not matched to a gene. CDR3 size: 17 residues.

The chain combines TRBV5-1 with TRBJ1-1; 7 positions agree with TRBD1. V was pared by 0 bases and J by 0 bases, with 5 bases of the junction left unmatched. The CDR3 runs to 16 residues. Germline values: CDR1 SGHRS, CDR2 YFSETQ. CDR3 amino acids: CASSLGPGQLNTEAFF. CDR3 sequence (DNA): TGCGCCAGCAGCTTGGGGCCGGGACAGCTGAACACTGAAGCTTTCTTT.

V gene TRBV6-6 combines with J gene TRBJ1-4; possible D gene TRBD1, 6 bases. This CDR3 has 14 residues. Germline V gene lookup returns CDR1 MNHNY and CDR2 SVGAGI (reference sequence). Trimming took 6 bases from V and 7 from J, leaving 15 bases between them. As DNA, the CDR3 is TGTGCCAGCAGCCGAAACAGGGCTGGTGAAAAACTGTTTTTT. Translated, it gives CASSRNRAGEKLFF.